This T cell receptor (beta chain) was recovered during a study of ipilimumab plus nivolumab after autologous stem cell transplantation. Assay: immunoSEQ multiplex PCR; the TCRdb copy retains only in-frame clones and omits some. The sample yields 9,100 or so clones, 55% to 75% seen once. The sequence was obtained from a female donor with multiple myeloma. Source: PBMCs, taken in a trial of ipilimumab plus nivolumab as post-transplant consolidation.

The CDR3 sequence is CASSPGTSLTSNQPQHF. CDR3 nucleotide sequence: TGTGCCAGTAGTCCCGGGACATCGTTGACGAGCAATCAGCCCCAGCATTTT. The chain couples TRBV19 to TRBJ1-5, with a possible D match to TRBD1 (6 bases). Germline CDR1 is LNHDA and CDR2 is SQIVND (reference sequence). V was shortened by 5 bases and J by 1 base, with 18 bases between the two germline ends. The CDR3 is 17 residues long.